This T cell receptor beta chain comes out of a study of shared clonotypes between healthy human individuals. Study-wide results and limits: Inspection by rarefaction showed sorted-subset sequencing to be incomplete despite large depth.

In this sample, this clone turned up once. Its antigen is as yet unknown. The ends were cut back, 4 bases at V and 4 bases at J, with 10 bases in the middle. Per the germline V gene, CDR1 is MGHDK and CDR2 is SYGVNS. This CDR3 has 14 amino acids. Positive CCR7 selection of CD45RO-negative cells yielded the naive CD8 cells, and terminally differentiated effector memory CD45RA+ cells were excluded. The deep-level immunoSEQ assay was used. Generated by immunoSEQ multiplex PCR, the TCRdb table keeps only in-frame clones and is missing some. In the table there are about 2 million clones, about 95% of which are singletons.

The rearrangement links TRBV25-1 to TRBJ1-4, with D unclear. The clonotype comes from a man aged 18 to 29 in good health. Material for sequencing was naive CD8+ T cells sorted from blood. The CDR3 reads CASSGTENNEKLFF. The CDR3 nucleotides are TGTGCCAGCAGTGGGACGGAAAATAATGAAAAACTGTTTTTT.